The rows below give T cell receptor beta chains drawn from one sample of a study of shared clonotypes between healthy human individuals. Method: immunoSEQ multiplex PCR; TCRdb's copy keeps in-frame clones and lacks some. This sample carries roughly 2,000,000 clones, approximately 94% of them seen once, and the ten largest clones take roughly 1%. The sequenced sample was naive CD8+ T cells sorted from blood. Receptor source: a man aged 18 to 29 in good health. Each CDR3 is given with its conserved first and last residue. Fields, in order: J gene, clone size, CDR3 length, V gene, D gene, CDR3 protein, CDR3 DNA. D genes are given only for firm matches. Clone size is not always given. Where it is, it says once, few, many or a class for expanded clones.

J: TRBJ1-1; size: NA; length: 17; V: TRBV4-1; D: NA; CDR3: CASSQETITAMNTEAFF; DNA: TGCGCCAGCAGCCAAGAGACTATCACGGCCATGAACACTGAAGCTTTCTTT
J: TRBJ1-1; size: NA; length: 15; V: TRBV5-1; D: NA; CDR3: CASSTGPDLSTEAFF; DNA: TGCGCCAGCAGCACAGGACCGGACTTGAGCACTGAAGCTTTCTTT
J: TRBJ2-1; size: NA; length: 15; V: TRBV7-6; D: TRBD2; CDR3: CASSLVAGAFDEQFF; DNA: TGTGCCAGCAGCTTAGTAGCGGGAGCTTTCGATGAGCAGTTCTTC
J: TRBJ2-5; size: NA; length: 14; V: TRBV15; D: NA; CDR3: CATAQGSYQETQYF; DNA: TGTGCCACCGCCCAGGGGTCGTACCAAGAGACCCAGTACTTC
J: TRBJ2-7; size: NA; length: 14; V: TRBV5-6; D: NA; CDR3: CASSLVDGTYEQYF; DNA: TGTGCCAGCAGCTTGGTGGACGGGACCTACGAGCAGTACTTC
J: TRBJ1-2; size: NA; length: 13; V: TRBV5-6; D: NA; CDR3: CASSLEVSYGYTF; DNA: TGTGCCAGCAGCTTGGAAGTATCCTATGGCTACACCTTC
J: TRBJ2-3; size: NA; length: 14; V: TRBV7-8; D: NA; CDR3: CASSSLSNTDTQYF; DNA: TGTGCCAGCAGCTCACTATCCAACACAGATACGCAGTATTTT
J: TRBJ1-1; size: few; length: 11; V: TRBV20-1; D: NA; CDR3: CSARRGFEAFF; DNA: TGCAGTGCGAGACGGGGATTTGAAGCTTTCTTT
J: TRBJ2-2; size: NA; length: 14; V: TRBV9; D: TRBD2; CDR3: CASSVYSGSGELFF; DNA: TGTGCCAGCAGCGTATATAGCGGGAGCGGGGAGCTGTTTTTT
J: TRBJ2-7; size: NA; length: 12; V: TRBV29-1; D: NA; CDR3: CSVDDGIYEQYF; DNA: TGCAGCGTTGACGACGGAATCTACGAGCAGTACTTC
J: TRBJ2-7; size: once; length: 15; V: TRBV7-6; D: NA; CDR3: CASSLEGGPTYEQYF; DNA: TGTGCCAGCAGCTTAGAAGGAGGGCCCACCTACGAGCAGTACTTC
J: TRBJ2-1; size: NA; length: 15; V: TRBV6-5; D: TRBD2; CDR3: CASSYEAGGYNEQFF; DNA: TGTGCCAGCAGTTATGAAGCGGGGGGTTACAATGAGCAGTTCTTC
J: TRBJ2-7; size: once; length: 14; V: TRBV7-9; D: TRBD1; CDR3: CASTQGADPYEQYF; DNA: TGTGCCAGCACCCAGGGGGCAGACCCCTACGAGCAGTACTTC
J: TRBJ2-7; size: NA; length: 13; V: TRBV11-2; D: TRBD1; CDR3: CASSLEGGWEQYF; DNA: TGTGCCAGCAGCTTAGAAGGGGGCTGGGAGCAGTACTTC
J: TRBJ2-7; size: NA; length: 16; V: TRBV6-5; D: NA; CDR3: CASSYGPDREAYEQYF; DNA: TGTGCCAGCAGTTACGGTCCTGACAGGGAGGCCTACGAGCAGTACTTC
J: TRBJ2-5; size: NA; length: 15; V: TRBV6-5; D: TRBD2; CDR3: CASRKREGREETQYF; DNA: TGTGCCAGCAGGAAAAGGGAGGGAAGGGAAGAGACCCAGTACTTC